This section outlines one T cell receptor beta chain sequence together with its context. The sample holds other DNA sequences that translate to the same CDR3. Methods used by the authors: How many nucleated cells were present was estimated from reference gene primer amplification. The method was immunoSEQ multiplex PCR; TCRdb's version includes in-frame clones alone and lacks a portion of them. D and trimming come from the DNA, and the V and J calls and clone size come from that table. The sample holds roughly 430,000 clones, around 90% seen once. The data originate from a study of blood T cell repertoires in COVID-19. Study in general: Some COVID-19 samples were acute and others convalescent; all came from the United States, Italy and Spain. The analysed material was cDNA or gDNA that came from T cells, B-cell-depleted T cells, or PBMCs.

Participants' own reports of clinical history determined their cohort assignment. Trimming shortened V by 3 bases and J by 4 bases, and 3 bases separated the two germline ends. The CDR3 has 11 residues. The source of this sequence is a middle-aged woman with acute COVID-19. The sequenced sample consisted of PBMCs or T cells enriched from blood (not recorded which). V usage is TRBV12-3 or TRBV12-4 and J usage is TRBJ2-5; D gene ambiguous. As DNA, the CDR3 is TGTGCCAGCAGTTTGCGAGAGACCCAGTACTTC. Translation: CASSLRETQYF.